These T cell receptor beta chains were read from a single sample in a study of blood T cell repertoires in COVID-19. Assay used: immunoSEQ multiplex PCR; TCRdb lists only in-frame clones, some missing. The table includes over 100,000 clones, about 85% detected once. The sequenced sample was peripheral blood. These TCRs come from a man in his fifties or sixties with active COVID-19. Each CDR3 is given with its conserved first and last residue. The D gene is left open where the match is weak. Clone size, where shown, is once, few, many, or a class for clones that have expanded.

v_call	j_call	d_call	clone_size	cdr3_aa	cdr3_nt
TRBV7-3	TRBJ2-1	.	.	CASSLDMGLSQFF	TGTGCCAGCAGCTTAGATATGGGCTTGTCGCAGTTCTTC
TRBV7-9	TRBJ2-5	.	.	CASSLSEGQGETQYF	TGTGCCAGCAGCTTAAGCGAAGGTCAGGGTGAGACCCAGTACTTC
TRBV7-9	TRBJ1-1	.	.	CASIPGPGGTEAFF	TGTGCCAGCATCCCTGGGCCGGGGGGCACTGAAGCTTTCTTT
TRBV27	TRBJ2-3	TRBD2	.	CASSPSGRGASTDTQYF	TGTGCCAGCAGCCCGAGTGGGCGGGGGGCTAGCACAGATACGCAGTATTTT
TRBV11-3	TRBJ2-5	.	.	CASSLRVGETQYF	TGTGCCAGCAGCCTCAGGGTCGGGGAGACCCAGTACTTC
TRBV4-1	TRBJ1-2	.	.	CASSQDRGDYGYTF	TGCGCCAGCAGCCAAGACAGGGGAGACTATGGCTACACCTTC
TRBV18	TRBJ2-5	.	.	CASSPLASETQYF	TGTGCCAGCTCACCACTAGCCTCGGAGACCCAGTACTTC
TRBV5-4	TRBJ2-3	TRBD2	.	CASSLGSGGRSTDTQYF	TGTGCCAGCAGCTTGGGGTCGGGGGGACGTAGCACAGATACGCAGTATTTT
TRBV6-5	TRBJ2-3	.	.	CASSYWGLTSTDTQYF	TGTGCCAGCAGTTACTGGGGCCTGACTAGCACAGATACGCAGTATTTT
TRBV7-9	TRBJ2-1	TRBD2	.	CASSLRPSGVGDNEQFF	TGTGCCAGCAGCTTAAGGCCTAGCGGGGTAGGCGACAATGAGCAGTTCTTC
TRBV11-3	TRBJ2-1	TRBD2	.	CASSPTGGAARNEQFF	TGTGCCAGCAGCCCAACCGGGGGGGCAGCGAGAAATGAGCAGTTCTTC
TRBV7-9	TRBJ2-1	TRBD1	few	CASSSNRGVNEQFF	TGTGCCAGCAGCTCCAACAGGGGAGTGAATGAGCAGTTCTTC
TRBV5-1	TRBJ2-3	.	.	CASGTEGPDTQYF	TGCGCCAGCGGGACTGAGGGCCCAGATACGCAGTATTTT
TRBV6-5	TRBJ2-3	.	.	CASRAPGADTQYF	TGTGCCAGCAGGGCCCCCGGGGCAGATACGCAGTATTTT
TRBV29-1	TRBJ1-4	TRBD1	once	CSVGTPGQLQGEKLFF	TGCAGCGTCGGGACCCCGGGACAGCTCCAAGGGGAAAAACTGTTTTTT
TRBV6-5	TRBJ1-1	TRBD1	.	CASSYWGRGVMAEAFF	TGTGCCAGCAGTTACTGGGGCAGGGGGGTAATGGCTGAAGCTTTCTTT
TRBV18	TRBJ2-3	.	few	CASSPRQRDTQYF	TGTGCCAGCTCACCCCGTCAGCGGGATACGCAGTATTTT
TRBV2	TRBJ1-1	.	.	CASRVGPNTEAFF	TGTGCCAGCAGGGTCGGTCCGAACACTGAAGCTTTCTTT
TRBV6-5	TRBJ1-1	TRBD1	.	CASSYAARGLGTEAFF	TGTGCCAGCAGTTACGCAGCCAGGGGGCTAGGCACTGAAGCTTTCTTT
TRBV10-3	TRBJ1-2	TRBD1	.	CAISKKGQGDGYTF	TGTGCCATCAGTAAAAAAGGACAGGGTGATGGCTACACCTTC
TRBV4-3	TRBJ1-5	.	.	CASSHARLRNQPQHF	TGCGCCAGCAGCCATGCCAGGCTTCGCAATCAGCCCCAGCATTTT
TRBV6-5	TRBJ1-4	.	.	CASSLEGRTNEKLFF	TGTGCCAGCAGTTTAGAGGGGAGGACTAATGAAAAACTGTTTTTT
TRBV12-3/TRBV12-4	TRBJ2-7	.	.	CASSRGPSYEQYF	TGTGCCAGCTCCAGGGGACCTTCCTACGAGCAGTACTTC
TRBV6-1	TRBJ1-2	.	.	CASSERATGAGYGYTF	TGTGCCAGCAGTGAAAGGGCCACAGGAGCTGGCTATGGCTACACCTTC
TRBV19	TRBJ1-2	.	.	CATKQGNYGYTF	TGTGCCACCAAACAGGGAAACTATGGCTACACCTTC
TRBV6-5	TRBJ2-1	TRBD2	.	CASSRPSGDYNEQFF	TGTGCCAGCAGTCGACCTAGCGGGGACTACAATGAGCAGTTCTTC
TRBV21-1	TRBJ2-5	.	.	CASSKPPPGLAGGETQYF	TGTGCCAGCAGCAAGCCCCCCCCGGGACTAGCGGGGGGGGAGACCCAGTACTTC
TRBV11-2	TRBJ2-1	.	.	CASSSLRRGPYNEQFF	TGTGCCAGCAGCTCCCTTAGGAGGGGCCCCTACAATGAGCAGTTCTTC
TRBV4-2	TRBJ2-1	TRBD2	.	CASSQMGLAGGLNEQFF	TGTGCCAGCAGCCAAATGGGACTAGCGGGGGGGCTGAATGAGCAGTTCTTC
TRBV4-2	TRBJ1-2	TRBD1	.	CASSQQGGGYTF	TGTGCCAGCAGCCAACAGGGGGGCGGCTACACCTTC
TRBV7-3	TRBJ2-3	TRBD2	once	CASSSLAGGTDTQYF	TGTGCCAGCAGCTCCCTAGCGGGGGGCACAGATACGCAGTATTTT
TRBV7-2	TRBJ2-7	TRBD2	.	CASSLALANEQYF	TGTGCCAGCAGCTTAGCACTAGCGAACGAGCAGTACTTC
TRBV5-1	TRBJ2-5	.	.	CASSLAAGSRETQYF	TGCGCCAGCAGCTTGGCGGCAGGGTCTAGGGAGACCCAGTACTTC
TRBV7-8	TRBJ1-1	TRBD1	.	CASRRTGKAEAFF	TGTGCCAGCAGGCGGACAGGGAAGGCTGAAGCTTTCTTT
TRBV6-1	TRBJ1-1	.	.	CASSYTEAFF	TGTGCCAGCAGCTATACTGAAGCTTTCTTT
TRBV30	TRBJ1-6	.	.	CAWSANRESSPLHF	TGTGCCTGGAGTGCTAACAGAGAGAGTTCACCCCTCCACTTT
TRBV6-5	TRBJ1-1	.	.	CASSTDRNTEAFF	TGTGCCAGCAGTACCGACAGGAACACTGAAGCTTTCTTT
TRBV19	TRBJ2-1	.	.	CASMGRTSPPYNEQFF	TGTGCCAGTATGGGCAGAACTAGTCCCCCTTACAATGAGCAGTTCTTC
TRBV7-2	TRBJ2-4	TRBD2	.	CASRSSGDKNIQYF	TGTGCCAGCAGGTCAAGCGGGGACAAAAACATTCAGTACTTC
TRBV19	TRBJ2-2	TRBD2	.	CASQRGGYTGELFF	TGTGCCAGCCAGCGGGGGGGTTACACCGGGGAGCTGTTTTTT
TRBV5-1	TRBJ2-5	.	.	CASSPLRGGWQETQYF	TGCGCCAGCAGCCCCCTAAGGGGGGGTTGGCAAGAGACCCAGTACTTC
TRBV6-2/TRBV6-3	TRBJ2-5	.	.	CASSSGRVEETQYF	TGTGCCAGCAGTTCGGGCAGGGTTGAAGAGACCCAGTACTTC